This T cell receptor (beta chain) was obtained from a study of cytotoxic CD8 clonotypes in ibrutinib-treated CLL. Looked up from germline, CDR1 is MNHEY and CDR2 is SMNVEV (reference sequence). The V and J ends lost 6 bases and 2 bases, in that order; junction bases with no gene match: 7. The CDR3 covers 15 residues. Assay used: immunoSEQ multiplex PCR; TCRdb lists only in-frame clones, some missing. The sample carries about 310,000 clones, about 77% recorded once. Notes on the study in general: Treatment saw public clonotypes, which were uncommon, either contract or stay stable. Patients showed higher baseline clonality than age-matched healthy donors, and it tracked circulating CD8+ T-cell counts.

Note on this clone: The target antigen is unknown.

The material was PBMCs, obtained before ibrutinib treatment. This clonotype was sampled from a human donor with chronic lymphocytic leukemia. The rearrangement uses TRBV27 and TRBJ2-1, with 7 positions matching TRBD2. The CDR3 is CASRLSGTAYNEQFF. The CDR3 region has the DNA TGTGCCAGCAGATTGAGCGGGACTGCCTACAATGAGCAGTTCTTC.